This is a list of T cell receptor beta chains from one sample in a study of early T cells in non-severe SARS-CoV-2 infection. TCRdb fed the 5' RACE reads into MiXCR, producing one record per CDR3 protein. The repertoire has 97,000 or so distinct CDR3 sequences, 13% of them found once; the top ten carry 6% to 7.5%. The material sequenced was whole blood. These TCRs come from an adult who was a healthcare worker with PCR-confirmed SARS-CoV-2 infection or an uninfected control (not recorded which). The CDR3 runs from the conserved cysteine through the conserved F or W. D genes are given only for firm matches. A row's size may be missing; if present it is once, few, many or a size class.

clone size: few
J gene: TRBJ1-1
V gene: TRBV28
D gene: .
CDR3 DNA: TGTGCCAGCAGTTTCAGGGCCGAGGCTTTCTTT
CDR3 protein: CASSFRAEAFF

clone size: .
J gene: TRBJ2-5
V gene: TRBV5-1
D gene: .
CDR3 DNA: TGCGCCAGCAGCTTGGCCGGCTACCAAGAGACCCAGTACTTC
CDR3 protein: CASSLAGYQETQYF

clone size: few
J gene: TRBJ1-2
V gene: TRBV13
D gene: .
CDR3 DNA: TGTGCCAGCAGCTCATACAGGGTTTACTATGGCTACACCTTC
CDR3 protein: CASSSYRVYYGYTF

clone size: .
J gene: TRBJ2-7
V gene: TRBV29-1
D gene: TRBD1
CDR3 DNA: TGCAGCGTGGAGACAGGGATGTACGAGCAGTACTTC
CDR3 protein: CSVETGMYEQYF

clone size: many
J gene: TRBJ2-1
V gene: TRBV12-3/TRBV12-4
D gene: .
CDR3 DNA: TGTGCCAGCAGTTTAGCACTCGGTCGGGACTCCGGTTTCAATGAGCAGTTCTTC
CDR3 protein: CASSLALGRDSGFNEQFF

clone size: few
J gene: TRBJ1-3
V gene: TRBV4-1
D gene: TRBD1
CDR3 DNA: TGCGCCAGCAGCCCAAAGAGGACAGGGGCTGGAAACACCATATATTTT
CDR3 protein: CASSPKRTGAGNTIYF

clone size: few
J gene: TRBJ2-7
V gene: TRBV5-1
D gene: .
CDR3 DNA: TGCGCCAGCAGCAGAACAGGGAGCTCCTACGAGCAGTACTTC
CDR3 protein: CASSRTGSSYEQYF

clone size: few
J gene: TRBJ2-3
V gene: TRBV28
D gene: TRBD2
CDR3 DNA: TGTGCCAGCAGTTTGCGGGAGGGCCCCACGAATACGCAGTATTTT
CDR3 protein: CASSLREGPTNTQYF

clone size: few
J gene: TRBJ1-2
V gene: TRBV5-6
D gene: .
CDR3 DNA: TGTGCCAGCGGCGGGGTAGGGGCCATCGATGGCTACACCTTC
CDR3 protein: CASGGVGAIDGYTF

clone size: many
J gene: TRBJ1-6
V gene: TRBV15
D gene: .
CDR3 DNA: TGTGCCACCAGCAGAGATCCCTGGGGGAATTCACCCCTCCACTTT
CDR3 protein: CATSRDPWGNSPLHF

clone size: many
J gene: TRBJ1-1
V gene: TRBV20-1
D gene: .
CDR3 DNA: TGCAGTGCTAGGTCCCCGCCGGATGGCACTGAAGCTTTCTTT
CDR3 protein: CSARSPPDGTEAFF

clone size: .
J gene: TRBJ2-4
V gene: TRBV28
D gene: .
CDR3 DNA: TGTGCCAGCAGTTTATCCCCCGGGCTGGCCAAAAACATTCAGTACTTC
CDR3 protein: CASSLSPGLAKNIQYF

clone size: .
J gene: TRBJ2-2
V gene: TRBV6-2/TRBV6-3
D gene: .
CDR3 DNA: TGTGCCAGCAATAGGGTGCGGGACCCTACCGGGGAGCTGTTTTTT
CDR3 protein: CASNRVRDPTGELFF

clone size: many
J gene: TRBJ1-1
V gene: TRBV6-2/TRBV6-3
D gene: .
CDR3 DNA: TGTGCCAGCAGACCAAGCAAGAACACTGAAGCTTTCTTT
CDR3 protein: CASRPSKNTEAFF

clone size: once
J gene: TRBJ2-1
V gene: TRBV11-3
D gene: .
CDR3 DNA: TGTGCCAGCAGCTACGGGACTTACAATGAGCAGTTCTTC
CDR3 protein: CASSYGTYNEQFF

clone size: few
J gene: TRBJ1-2
V gene: TRBV5-1
D gene: .
CDR3 DNA: TGCGCCAGACAATACTATGGCTACACCTTC
CDR3 protein: CARQYYGYTF

clone size: .
J gene: TRBJ2-5
V gene: TRBV2
D gene: .
CDR3 DNA: TGTGCCAGCAGTGAAGGAGAGACCCAGTACTTC
CDR3 protein: CASSEGETQYF

clone size: .
J gene: TRBJ2-7
V gene: TRBV7-8
D gene: .
CDR3 DNA: TGTGCCAGCAGCTTCAGACTGGGGGCTTACGAGCAGTACTTC
CDR3 protein: CASSFRLGAYEQYF

clone size: many
J gene: TRBJ1-1
V gene: TRBV6-6
D gene: .
CDR3 DNA: TGTGCCAGCAGTTCCCGATCGGGGGGAGCTTTCTTT
CDR3 protein: CASSSRSGGAFF

clone size: .
J gene: TRBJ2-1
V gene: TRBV7-9
D gene: TRBD2
CDR3 DNA: TGTGCCAGCAGCTTGGCTAGCGGGAGTCTGGGAAATGAGCAGTTCTTC
CDR3 protein: CASSLASGSLGNEQFF

clone size: many
J gene: TRBJ1-6
V gene: TRBV6-5
D gene: .
CDR3 DNA: TGTGCCAGCAGTTACCGTCCAGATTATAATTCACCCCTCCACTTT
CDR3 protein: CASSYRPDYNSPLHF

clone size: many
J gene: TRBJ2-1
V gene: TRBV20-1
D gene: TRBD2
CDR3 DNA: TGCAGTGCTAGAGACCGTGGGACTAGCGGGTATAAAACCTACAATGAGCAGTTCTTC
CDR3 protein: CSARDRGTSGYKTYNEQFF

clone size: many
J gene: TRBJ2-3
V gene: TRBV7-9
D gene: .
CDR3 DNA: TGTGCCAGCAGCTTTAAAGATACGCAGTATTTT
CDR3 protein: CASSFKDTQYF

clone size: many
J gene: TRBJ2-3
V gene: TRBV12-3/TRBV12-4
D gene: .
CDR3 DNA: TGTGCCAGCAGTTTTCTGGGCGGGCGCACAGATACGCAGTATTTT
CDR3 protein: CASSFLGGRTDTQYF

clone size: .
J gene: TRBJ2-2
V gene: TRBV12-3/TRBV12-4
D gene: TRBD1
CDR3 DNA: TGTGCCAGCAGTTTCGGGACAGGCGCCCTAGGGACCGGGGAGCTGTTTTTT
CDR3 protein: CASSFGTGALGTGELFF

clone size: many
J gene: TRBJ1-1
V gene: TRBV10-2
D gene: .
CDR3 DNA: TGCGCCAGCGGACCCCGACAGGCGAACACTGAAGCTTTCTTT
CDR3 protein: CASGPRQANTEAFF

clone size: many
J gene: TRBJ2-5
V gene: TRBV29-1
D gene: TRBD1
CDR3 DNA: TGCAGCGTTGAAGGGACAGGGAGCGGGGAGACCCAGTACTTC
CDR3 protein: CSVEGTGSGETQYF

clone size: many
J gene: TRBJ2-1
V gene: TRBV12-3/TRBV12-4
D gene: TRBD2
CDR3 DNA: TGTGCCAGCAGCGGTGGACTAGCGGGGAACTACAATGAGCAGTTCTTC
CDR3 protein: CASSGGLAGNYNEQFF

clone size: .
J gene: TRBJ1-4
V gene: TRBV6-6
D gene: .
CDR3 DNA: TGTGCCAGCGCGGATCGGGGTTCTGTTCTGGGTGAAAAACTGTTTTTT
CDR3 protein: CASADRGSVLGEKLFF

clone size: few
J gene: TRBJ2-5
V gene: TRBV5-1
D gene: .
CDR3 DNA: TGCGCCAGCAGCTTGTTTCCAACCCAGCAAGAGACCCAGTACTTC
CDR3 protein: CASSLFPTQQETQYF

clone size: .
J gene: TRBJ2-5
V gene: TRBV30
D gene: .
CDR3 DNA: TGTGCCTGGAGTGTACTGGACGGGAGCGCGGAGACCCAGTACTTC
CDR3 protein: CAWSVLDGSAETQYF

clone size: few
J gene: TRBJ2-4
V gene: TRBV11-2
D gene: .
CDR3 DNA: TGTGCCAGCAGCTCTCTTAGCGGTAAAAACATTCAGTACTTC
CDR3 protein: CASSSLSGKNIQYF

clone size: .
J gene: TRBJ1-4
V gene: TRBV19
D gene: TRBD1
CDR3 DNA: TGTGCCAGTAGTCCGGGACAGATGGATGAAAAACTGTTTTTT
CDR3 protein: CASSPGQMDEKLFF

clone size: many
J gene: TRBJ2-1
V gene: TRBV7-9
D gene: .
CDR3 DNA: TGTGCCAGCAGCTGGCGGGGACCCGAGCTTGGTTACAATGAGCAGTTCTTC
CDR3 protein: CASSWRGPELGYNEQFF

clone size: .
J gene: TRBJ1-5
V gene: TRBV27
D gene: .
CDR3 DNA: TGTGCCAGCAGTTATGGTGGCAATCAGCCCCAGCATTTT
CDR3 protein: CASSYGGNQPQHF

clone size: few
J gene: TRBJ1-2
V gene: TRBV15
D gene: .
CDR3 DNA: TGTGCCACCAGCAGGCTAATCGGTGGCTCCTATGGCTACACCTTC
CDR3 protein: CATSRLIGGSYGYTF

clone size: many
J gene: TRBJ1-6
V gene: TRBV27
D gene: .
CDR3 DNA: TGTGCCAGCAGTTTGGGGATCCAGAGTTCACCCCTCCACTTT
CDR3 protein: CASSLGIQSSPLHF

clone size: few
J gene: TRBJ2-7
V gene: TRBV18
D gene: .
CDR3 DNA: TGTGCCAGCTCACCACCCTGGGCGGGAGAGCAGTACTTC
CDR3 protein: CASSPPWAGEQYF

clone size: .
J gene: TRBJ2-3
V gene: TRBV6-2/TRBV6-3
D gene: TRBD2
CDR3 DNA: TGTGCCAGCAGTTACTGGGCGGGAGGGGATACGCAGTATTTT
CDR3 protein: CASSYWAGGDTQYF

clone size: .
J gene: TRBJ2-7
V gene: TRBV6-5
D gene: .
CDR3 DNA: TGTGCCAGCAGTTACTCGACAGAGAATAAGCAGTACTTC
CDR3 protein: CASSYSTENKQYF

clone size: .
J gene: TRBJ1-6
V gene: TRBV20-1
D gene: TRBD1
CDR3 DNA: TGCAGTGCTAGAGTGGGACAGCAAAATTCACCCCTCCACTTT
CDR3 protein: CSARVGQQNSPLHF

clone size: few
J gene: TRBJ2-6
V gene: TRBV20-1
D gene: .
CDR3 DNA: TGCAGTGCTAGACAGCCGTACCACTCTGGGGCCAACGTCCTGACTTTC
CDR3 protein: CSARQPYHSGANVLTF

clone size: .
J gene: TRBJ2-3
V gene: TRBV7-6
D gene: .
CDR3 DNA: TGTGCCAGCAGCTTAGATTCAGGACGTCGAACAGATACGCAGTATTTT
CDR3 protein: CASSLDSGRRTDTQYF

clone size: .
J gene: TRBJ2-7
V gene: TRBV4-2
D gene: TRBD2
CDR3 DNA: TGTGCCAGCAGGCCCAGCGGGGGGGCCGGGGAGCAGTACTTC
CDR3 protein: CASRPSGGAGEQYF

clone size: .
J gene: TRBJ1-1
V gene: TRBV7-9
D gene: .
CDR3 DNA: TGTGCCAGCGGCTGGGGCACTGAAGCTTTCTTT
CDR3 protein: CASGWGTEAFF

clone size: once
J gene: TRBJ1-4
V gene: TRBV12-3/TRBV12-4
D gene: .
CDR3 DNA: TGTGCCAGCAGTCCCTACCCATCTGGAAATGAAAAACTGTTTTTT
CDR3 protein: CASSPYPSGNEKLFF

clone size: .
J gene: TRBJ2-1
V gene: TRBV28
D gene: .
CDR3 DNA: TGTGCCAGCAGTTTAGGAAGAGTCTACAATGAGCAGTTCTTC
CDR3 protein: CASSLGRVYNEQFF

clone size: many
J gene: TRBJ2-1
V gene: TRBV29-1
D gene: TRBD2
CDR3 DNA: TGCAGCGTTGCAGCGGGAGCAGGATACAATGAGCAGTTCTTC
CDR3 protein: CSVAAGAGYNEQFF

clone size: many
J gene: TRBJ2-5
V gene: TRBV7-6
D gene: .
CDR3 DNA: TGTGCCAGCAGCTTAGCGTATAGCGGAGAAGAGACCCAGTACTTC
CDR3 protein: CASSLAYSGEETQYF

clone size: many
J gene: TRBJ2-7
V gene: TRBV19
D gene: .
CDR3 DNA: TGTGCCAGTAGTTCTCCGACAGCCTACGAGCAGTACTTC
CDR3 protein: CASSSPTAYEQYF

clone size: .
J gene: TRBJ2-3
V gene: TRBV3-1
D gene: TRBD2
CDR3 DNA: TGTGCCAGCAGCCTGGGACTAGACACAGATATGCAGTATTTT
CDR3 protein: CASSLGLDTDMQYF

clone size: many
J gene: TRBJ1-2
V gene: TRBV4-3
D gene: TRBD1
CDR3 DNA: TGCGCCAGCAGCCAAACGACAGGGGCGCGATATGGCTACACCTTC
CDR3 protein: CASSQTTGARYGYTF

clone size: few
J gene: TRBJ2-2
V gene: TRBV7-2
D gene: TRBD2
CDR3 DNA: TGTGCCAGCAGCACGACTAGCGGGAGTTATCGGGGCGGGGAGCTGTTTTTT
CDR3 protein: CASSTTSGSYRGGELFF

clone size: many
J gene: TRBJ2-1
V gene: TRBV7-7
D gene: .
CDR3 DNA: TGTGCCAGCAGCTTAGCCAGCGGTACCCACAATGAGCAGTTCTTC
CDR3 protein: CASSLASGTHNEQFF

clone size: once
J gene: TRBJ2-5
V gene: TRBV7-2
D gene: TRBD1
CDR3 DNA: TGTGCCAGCAGCCAAGCGGACAGGGGGAGAGAGACCCAGTACTTC
CDR3 protein: CASSQADRGRETQYF